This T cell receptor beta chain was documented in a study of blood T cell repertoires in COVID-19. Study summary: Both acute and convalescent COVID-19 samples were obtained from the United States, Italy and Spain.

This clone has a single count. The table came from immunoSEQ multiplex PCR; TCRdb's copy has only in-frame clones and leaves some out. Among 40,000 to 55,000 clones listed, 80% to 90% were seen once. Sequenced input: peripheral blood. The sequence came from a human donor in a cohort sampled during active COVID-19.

The CDR3 bases are TGTGCCACCAGCAGAGTCGCGGGGACAGGGAGTTATGAGCAGTTCTTC. Residues: CATSRVAGTGSYEQFF. The chain couples TRBV15 to TRBJ2-1, with 9 bases fitting TRBD1. The trim removed 1 base at V and 8 bases at J, leaving 9 bases unmatched. Germline lookup yields CDR1 LNHNV and CDR2 YYDKDF (reference sequence). This CDR3 has 16 residues.